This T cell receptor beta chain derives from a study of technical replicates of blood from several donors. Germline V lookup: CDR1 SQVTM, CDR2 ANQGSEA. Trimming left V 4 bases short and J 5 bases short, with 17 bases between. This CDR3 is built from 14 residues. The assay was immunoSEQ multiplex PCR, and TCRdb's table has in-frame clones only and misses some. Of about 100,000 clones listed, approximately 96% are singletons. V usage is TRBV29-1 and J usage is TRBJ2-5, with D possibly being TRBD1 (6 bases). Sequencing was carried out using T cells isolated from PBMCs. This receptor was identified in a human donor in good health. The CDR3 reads CSVASIWGQETQYF. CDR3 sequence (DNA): TGCAGCGTTGCATCCATATGGGGGCAGGAGACCCAGTACTTC.